These 25 T cell receptor beta chains were all obtained from the same sample, sequenced in a study of cytomegalovirus exposure and HLA in healthy donors. The PCR was carried out with 60 Vbeta primers and 13 Jbeta primers. The protocol was immunoSEQ multiplex PCR, while the TCRdb copy is restricted to in-frame clones and leaves out a portion. The sample shows around 130,000 clones, 81% of them seen only once. The sequencing input was PBMCs. The source of these receptors is a man in his late teens or twenties in good health and CMV-seronegative.

The chain is built from TRBV7-7 and TRBJ1-3; 8 nucleotides line up with TRBD1. The germline V gene has CDR1 SSHAT and CDR2 FNYEAQ (reference sequence). This CDR3 has 13 residues. Trimming cost V 6 bases and J 8 bases; bases outside gene matches: 6. CDR3 sequence: CASSPDRGHTIYF. For the CDR3, the DNA is TGTGCCAGCAGTCCCGACAGGGGCCACACCATATATTTT. The variable domain in full, completed from reference TRBV7-7 and TRBJ1-3, reads GAGVSQSPRYKVTKRGQDVTLRCDPISSHATLYWYQQALGQGPEFLTYFNYEAQPDKSGLPSDRFSAERPEGSISTLTIQRTEQRDSAMYRCASSPDRGHTIYFGEGSWLTVV.

Worth noting for this clone: This likely comes from a read error, as the CDR3 has no conserved phenylalanine or tryptophan at its end. This chain links TRBV19 with TRBJ1-1, with TRBD1 identical over 7 bases. V was clipped by 8 bases and J by 6 bases; unmatched bases: 15. The CDR3 covers 15 residues. Germline V gene lookup returns CDR1 LNHDA and CDR2 SQIVND (reference sequence). CDR3 loop: CASRPRDRFIAEAFL. CDR3 DNA: TGTGCCAGTCGCCCCCGGGACAGATTCATCGCTGAAGCTTTCCTT.

This chain links TRBV4-1 with TRBJ2-7, with 7 positions matching TRBD1. Per the germline V gene, CDR1 is MGHRA and CDR2 is YSYEKL. The ends lost 7 bases at V and 4 bases at J; junction bases unmatched: 13. The CDR3 is 15 residues long. The CDR3 bases are TGCGCCAGCACCCCCACCACGGGCAGGGGGTACGAGCAGTACTTC. Its protein product is CASTPTTGRGYEQYF.

The chain has TRBV29-1 and TRBJ2-1, with TRBD2 matching over 7 bases. V lost 7 bases to trimming and J lost 12 bases; unmatched junction nucleotides: 33. Per the germline V gene, CDR1 is SQVTM and CDR2 is ANQGSEA. This CDR3 region has 19 residues. The CDR3 protein is CSAVPTMAAGGITMIGQFF. Here the CDR3 DNA reads TGCAGCGCCGTTCCTACAATGGCTGCCGGGGGGATCACAATGATTGGGCAGTTCTTC.

This clone was seen only a few times. The chain is built from TRBV5-5 and TRBJ1-6, with 8 positions matching TRBD1. The CDR3 loop spans 18 amino acids. V shed 3 bases and J 8 bases; nucleotides not matched to a gene: 16. The V gene's germline CDR1 is SGHKS and CDR2 YYEKEE (reference sequence). As DNA, the CDR3 is TGTGCCAGCAGCTCCCGTCCCCCGGACAGGGCAAGGGATTCACCCCTCCACTTT. This sequence encodes CASSSRPPDRARDSPLHF.

The chain combines TRBV29-1 with TRBJ2-1; 7 nucleotides align to TRBD1. Germline lookup yields CDR1 SQVTM and CDR2 ANQGSEA. The V gene end was trimmed by 4 bases and the J gene end by 7 bases; junction bases not matched to a gene: 7. The CDR3 runs 13 residues. CDR3 region: CSVVDRDWNEQFF. DNA of the CDR3: TGCAGCGTTGTTGACAGGGATTGGAATGAGCAGTTCTTC.

The chain is built from TRBV27 and TRBJ2-7; tentatively, D is TRBD2 (6 bases). Germline V CDR1 and CDR2: MNHEY, SMNVEV (reference sequence). The germline V and J ends were trimmed by 2 bases and 1 base, with 18 bases remaining between them. The CDR3 spans 17 residues. CDR3 in DNA: TGTGCCAGCAGTTTAAGAGCGGGTCAAGGGGTTTCCTACGAGCAGTACTTC. Its translation is CASSLRAGQGVSYEQYF.

The chain carries TRBV18 and TRBJ1-4; D not resolved. The V end lost 0 bases, the J end lost 6 bases, and 14 bases lay between the germline ends. Germline-derived CDR1 and CDR2 are KGHSH and LQKENI. The CDR3 length is 16 residues. The CDR3 sequence: CASSPPRGGGDEKLFF. CDR3 nucleotide sequence: TGTGCCAGCTCACCACCGCGCGGAGGTGGGGATGAAAAACTGTTTTTT.

This sequence joins TRBV7-9 and TRBJ2-5; D may be TRBD1 (7 bases). This CDR3 is 15 amino acids long. Germline V gene sequence: CDR1 SEHNR, CDR2 FQNEAQ (reference sequence). V was trimmed by 2 bases and J by 1 base, leaving 11 bases between them. The CDR3 sequence: CASSLRQGGQETQYF. CDR3 nucleotide sequence: TGTGCCAGCAGCTTACGACAGGGAGGCCAAGAGACCCAGTACTTC.

The V gene is TRBV15, the J gene TRBJ2-6, with a possible D match to TRBD1 (5 bases). Germline-derived CDR1 and CDR2 are LNHNV and YYDKDF (reference sequence). The V end lost 0 bases, the J end lost 0 bases, and 15 bases lay between the germline ends. The CDR3 totals 19 residues. CDR3 in amino acids: CATSRDMAGLGSGANVLTF. CDR3 DNA: TGTGCCACCAGCAGAGATATGGCAGGGCTTGGCTCTGGGGCCAACGTCCTGACTTTC.

This chain joins TRBV7-9 and TRBJ2-1; 7 bases agree with TRBD2. Germline CDR1 and CDR2: SEHNR and FQNEAQ (reference sequence). V lost 10 bases to trimming and J lost 8 bases; unmatched junction nucleotides: 5. This CDR3 spans 11 amino acids. The CDR3 DNA is TGTGCCACGCTGGGGGGGGATGAGCAGTTCTTC. Amino acids: CATLGGDEQFF.

V is TRBV27 and J is TRBJ1-2; TRBD1 agrees at 9 bases. The CDR3 covers 12 residues. The germline CDR1 and CDR2 sequences are MNHEY and SMNVEV (reference sequence). V lost 5 bases, J lost 6 bases, and 1 base stayed unmatched. The CDR3 coding sequence is TGTGCCAGCAGTCGGACAGGGGATGGCTACACCTTC. Translating gives CASSRTGDGYTF.

This clone was counted a single time. The chain is built from TRBV25-1 and TRBJ2-3, with D unclear. From germline, CDR1 is MGHDK and CDR2 SYGVNS. The CDR3 sequence is 11 residues long. Trimming pared 4 bases from V and 5 bases from J, leaving 4 bases between. DNA of the CDR3: TGTGCCAGCAGTGGAGAAGATACGCAGTATTTT. It codes for CASSGEDTQYF.

V gene TRBV5-6 combines with J gene TRBJ1-2; weak D call: TRBD1 (6 bases). Germline V gene data show CDR1 as SGHDT and CDR2 as YYEEEE. This CDR3 spans 16 amino acids. Deletions cut 0 bases from V and 8 bases from J, with 20 bases between. CDR3 DNA sequence: TGTGCCAGCAGCTTGGACCCCAGGGGTAGAGCAGAGGGCTACACCTTC. This encodes CASSLDPRGRAEGYTF.

The chain recombines TRBV28 with TRBJ2-2, with 8 bases aligning to TRBD1. CDR3 length: 17 amino acids. Germline lookup yields CDR1 MDHEN and CDR2 SYDVKM. J was trimmed by 1 base and V by 8 bases; bases with no gene match: 12. CDR3 nucleotide sequence: TGTGCCAGCCAAACAGACCCCGGGACAGGGAACACCGGGGAGCTGTTTTTT. Its translation: CASQTDPGTGNTGELFF.

The chain combines TRBV5-4 with TRBJ2-7; 9 bases map to TRBD1. CDR3 length: 14 amino acids. V was pared by 6 bases and J by 4 bases, with 8 bases of the junction left unmatched. Germline CDR1 is SGHNT and CDR2 is YYREEE (reference sequence). The CDR3 loop is CASTPGQGGYEQYF. CDR3 in DNA: TGTGCCAGCACCCCGGGACAGGGTGGATACGAGCAGTACTTC.

This clone was picked up one time. This chain connects TRBV5-6 to TRBJ1-2; TRBD1 matches 8 bases. The V segment lost 2 bases and the J segment 6 bases; nucleotides outside the gene matches: 6. The CDR3 runs to 14 residues. CDR1 and CDR2 from the germline V gene are SGHDT and YYEEEE. As DNA, the CDR3 is TGTGCCAGCAGCTTCACAGGACAGGGTGATGGCTACACCTTC. Protein product: CASSFTGQGDGYTF. The entire variable domain, with the rest obtained from reference TRBV5-6 and TRBJ1-2, is as follows: DAGVTQSPTHLIKTRGQQVTLRCSPKSGHDTVSWYQQALGQGPQFIFQYYEEEERQRGNFPDRFSGHQFPNYSSELNVNALLLGDSALYLCASSFTGQGDGYTFGSGTRLTVV.

The chain uses TRBV7-3 and TRBJ2-1; 8 bases match TRBD2. This CDR3 region has 15 residues. CDR1 and CDR2 from the germline V gene are SGHTA and FQGTGA. With V trimmed by 5 bases and J by 8 bases, 11 bases remained unmatched. The CDR3 spells CASSPKITGGDEQFF. CDR3 sequence (DNA): TGTGCCAGCAGCCCCAAAATTACCGGGGGGGATGAGCAGTTCTTC.

The chain couples TRBV6-5 to TRBJ1-3, with D possibly being TRBD1 (5 bases). V lost 10 bases, J lost 0 bases, and 16 bases lay in between. The CDR3 totals 15 residues. Germline values: CDR1 MNHEY, CDR2 SVGAGI. CDR3: CATLHRSSSGNTIYF. Written as DNA, the CDR3 is TGTGCCACACTCCACAGGTCCAGCTCTGGAAACACCATATATTTT.

J is TRBJ2-7 and V is TRBV5-1, with D perhaps TRBD2 (7 bases). The CDR3 sequence is 13 residues long. Trimming left V 3 bases short and J 9 bases short, with 16 bases between. CDR1 SGHRS and CDR2 YFSETQ come from the germline V gene. Here the CDR3 reads CASSSSGGGRQYF. The DNA of the CDR3 is TGCGCCAGCAGCTCCTCGGGGGGCGGCAGGCAGTACTTC.

The V gene is TRBV7-9, the J gene TRBJ2-5; weak D call: TRBD2 (6 bases). CDR1 and CDR2 (germline): SEHNR, FQNEAQ (reference sequence). The CDR3 is 14 residues long. Trimming removed 1 base at V and 2 bases at J, with 8 bases between. CDR3 sequence: CASSLVGGQETQYF. In nucleotides, the CDR3 is TGTGCCAGCAGCTTAGTGGGGGGACAAGAGACCCAGTACTTC. Full variable domain (remainder filled in from reference TRBV7-9 and TRBJ2-5): DTGVSQNPRHKITKRGQNVTFRCDPISEHNRLYWYRQTLGQGPEFLTYFQNEAQLEKSRLLSDRFSAERPKGSFSTLEIQRTEQGDSAMYLCASSLVGGQETQYFGPGTRLLVL.

This clone was detected only once. V usage is TRBV11-3 and J usage is TRBJ1-1; D is unresolved. The V gene's germline CDR1 is SGHNT and CDR2 YENEEA. The CDR3 sequence is 13 residues long. Trimming cost V 2 bases and J 1 base, with 5 bases left between them. The CDR3 spells CASSLKRNTEAFF. The CDR3 region has the DNA TGTGCCAGCAGCTTAAAGAGGAACACTGAAGCTTTCTTT.

The chain carries TRBV2 and TRBJ2-2; D is unresolved. The J call may be in error: the DNA end matches TRBJ1-3 better. The CDR3 has 17 amino acids. Per the germline V gene, CDR1 is SNHLY and CDR2 is FYNNEI. This CDR3 reads CASSEAHDMHSGNTIYF. In nucleotides, the CDR3 is TGTGCCAGCAGTGAAGCGCATGACATGCACTCTGGAAACACCATATATTTT.

The gene calls are TRBV30 and TRBJ2-5, with TRBD2 matching 12 bases. V lost 8 bases and J lost 1; bases outside the gene matches: 5. The CDR3 loop spans 14 amino acids. Germline V gene data show CDR1 as GTSNPN and CDR2 as SVGIG (reference sequence). CDR3 protein: CAGTSGGFQETQYF. CDR3 coding DNA: TGTGCCGGAACTAGCGGGGGGTTCCAAGAGACCCAGTACTTC. The variable domain in full, completed from reference TRBV30 and TRBJ2-5, reads SQTIHQWPATLVQPVGSPLSLECTVEGTSNPNLYWYRQAAGRGLQLLFYSVGIGQISSEVPQNLSASRPQDRQFILSSKKLLLSDSGFYLCAGTSGGFQETQYFGPGTRLLVL.

The V gene is TRBV29-1, the J gene TRBJ2-1; 9 positions agree with TRBD2. The V segment lost 7 bases and the J segment 10 bases; nucleotides outside the gene matches: 23. This CDR3 comprises 17 residues. Germline CDR1 is SQVTM and CDR2 is ANQGSEA. CDR3 protein: CSGGGKGGGGSGGEQFF. Here the CDR3 DNA reads TGCAGCGGTGGCGGGAAGGGCGGGGGGGGTTCGGGAGGGGAGCAGTTCTTC.